The 8 T cell receptor beta chains below all came from one sample that was sequenced in a study of blood T cells in healthy people across ages. It was with a sample-barcoded 5' primer and a J-beta primer mix that a second PCR of roughly 7 to 12 cycles was run. MiXCR, applied by TCRdb to the 5' RACE reads, yields one record per CDR3 protein. The table has around 990,000 distinct CDR3 sequences, around 27% seen once. The data were also submitted as part of a second study, on T cells of mothers and their children.

Input material: blood. These receptor sequences come from a girl aged 2-10 years in good health.

This clonotype was counted a few times. One end of the junction varies from germline; a read error may be responsible. The V call is TRBV7-9, the J call TRBJ1-6, with 9 positions matching TRBD1. Germline V gene sequence: CDR1 SEHNR, CDR2 FQNEAQ (reference sequence). The CDR3 is 15 amino acids. The CDR3: CAGSSNRGQDSPLHF. The CDR3 DNA reads TGTGCCGGCAGCTCTAACAGGGGGCAAGATTCACCCCTCCACTTT.

The table lists this clonotype with a few counts. The chain has TRBV6-2 or TRBV6-3 and TRBJ2-2; D is ambiguous. V gave up 5 bases and J gave up 7 bases, with 11 bases separating them. The CDR3 is 13 residues long. CDR1 MNHEY and CDR2 SVGEGT come from the germline V gene. The CDR3 nucleotides are TGTGCCAGCAGTCCGACGCGGTACGGGGAGCTGTTTTTT. Translated, it gives CASSPTRYGELFF.

The V call is TRBV6-6, the J call TRBJ2-5, with D possibly being TRBD1 or TRBD2 (6 bases each). The CDR3 runs 14 residues. The germline CDR1 and CDR2 sequences are MNHNY and SVGAGI (reference sequence). V was shortened by 2 bases and J by 4 bases, with 11 bases between the two germline ends. The CDR3: CASSYRGPTETQYF. The CDR3 coding sequence is TGTGCCAGCAGTTACCGGGGGCCGACAGAGACCCAGTACTTC.

This clonotype occurred a few times. The chain links TRBV20-1 to TRBJ2-5, with D unresolved. Trimming shortened V by 6 bases and J by 4 bases, and 18 bases separated the two germline ends. This CDR3 has 14 residues. CDR1 is DFQATT, CDR2 SNEGSKA, per germline (reference sequence). Here the CDR3 reads CSAPEGLGPETQYF. DNA for the CDR3: TGCAGTGCCCCCGAAGGCCTCGGACCAGAGACCCAGTACTTC.

This clonotype was found a few times. The genes are TRBV11-3 and TRBJ2-3; 14 positions agree with TRBD2. The CDR3 spans 15 residues. Per germline, CDR1 SGHNT and CDR2 YENEEA. The J segment lost 7 bases and the V segment lost 3 bases, leaving 3 bases of the junction unmatched. This chain's CDR3 is CASSFGTSGRNTQYF. In DNA form, the CDR3 reads TGTGCCAGCAGCTTCGGGACTAGCGGGAGAAATACGCAGTATTTT. Full variable domain (remainder filled in from reference TRBV11-3 and TRBJ2-3): EAGVVQSPRYKIIEKKQPVAFWCNPISGHNTLYWYLQNLGQGPELLIRYENEEAVDDSQLPKDRFSAERLKGVDSTLKIQPAELGDSAVYLCASSFGTSGRNTQYFGPGTRLTVL.

Of note for this clonotype: The junction and the germline gene differ at one end; a read error may be behind it. The chain joins TRBV5-1 to TRBJ2-1; D gene unclear. TRBJ2-5 matches the DNA end more closely, so the J call is doubtful. The CDR3 runs to 12 residues. The germline CDR1 and CDR2 sequences are SGHRS and YFSETQ. The chain's CDR3 is CVSSLAFETQYF. The CDR3 DNA follows: TGCGTCAGCAGCTTGGCCTTTGAGACCCAGTACTTC.

This clonotype showed up just a few times. The chain has TRBV28 and TRBJ1-1, with 7 nucleotides matching TRBD1. The germline V gene encodes CDR1 MDHEN and CDR2 SYDVKM. V lost 4 bases to trimming and J lost 10 bases; unmatched junction nucleotides: 6. The CDR3 runs to 12 residues. CDR3 in amino acids: CASSSQGFGAFF. The DNA of the CDR3 is TGTGCCAGCAGTTCACAGGGGTTTGGAGCTTTCTTT.

This rearrangement joins TRBV29-1 to TRBJ1-1, with D unclear. This CDR3 region has 12 residues. Germline V CDR1 and CDR2: SQVTM, ANQGSEA. The germline V and J ends were trimmed by 4 bases and 0 bases, with 6 bases remaining between them. The CDR3 reads CSVAVMNTEAFF. DNA of the CDR3: TGCAGCGTTGCCGTCATGAACACTGAAGCTTTCTTT.